A single T cell receptor beta chain is shown here with its context. Germline values: CDR1 SNHLY, CDR2 FYNNEI. V was cut by 7 bases and J by 5 bases, with 18 bases left in between. There are 14 residues in the CDR3. Sequencing was performed with immunoSEQ multiplex PCR; in TCRdb, only in-frame clones are kept and a portion is missing. The sample records roughly 15,000 clones, more than 65% being singletons. The data were taken from a study of blood T cell repertoires in COVID-19. This TCR derives from a woman in her seventies with active COVID-19. The chain links TRBV2 to TRBJ2-7; perhaps TRBD2 as D (6 bases). The material sequenced was peripheral blood. The CDR3 region is CASTEQNRGNEQYF. CDR3 DNA: TGTGCCAGCACGGAACAGAACCGGGGGAACGAGCAGTACTTC.